This entry lists 16 T cell receptor beta chains sequenced from one sample in a study of T cell responses to AZD1222 COVID-19 vaccine listed by TCRdb under 2021. The time point label, as the study defines it: about 28 days (+/-7) after the second vaccine dose. Receptors were amplified or captured by the immunoSEQ multiplex PCR assay. What TCRdb holds here is the immuneACCESS table cut down to in-frame rearrangements. Part of the clones is not present; checked against another copy, under half of the missing clones reflect an unresolved V gene, and the others are unexplained. The table for this sample lists 50,000 to 65,000 clones; over 75% of them were counted only once. The top ten constitute 26% of the sample. Sequencing was performed on peripheral blood, taken 28 days after the second AZD1222 dose. These receptors were taken from an adult who received the AZD1222 COVID-19 vaccine.

The gene calls are TRBV10-3 and TRBJ1-1, with D unresolved. With 2 bases removed from V and 10 bases from J, the gap between germline ends came to 8 bases. The germline CDR1 and CDR2 sequences are ENHRY and SYGVKD. The CDR3 is made up of 11 amino acids. The CDR3 loop is CAISETQAAFF. CDR3 nucleotide sequence: TGTGCCATCAGTGAGACTCAGGCAGCTTTCTTT.

V is TRBV6-5 and J is TRBJ1-6; D is uncertain. The CDR3 has 14 residues. Between the trimmed V and J ends, which lost 4 bases and 0 bases, there was a span of 4 bases. Germline CDR1 is MNHEY and CDR2 is SVGAGI. CDR3 coding DNA: TGTGCCAGCAGTTCCAACTCCTATAATTCACCCCTCCACTTT. Translation gives CASSSNSYNSPLHF.

This chain links TRBV3-1 (or the pseudogene TRBV3-2) with TRBJ2-5, with D perhaps TRBD1 (6 bases). Trimming left V 4 bases short and J 4 bases short, with 10 bases between. The germline CDR1 and CDR2 sequences are LGHDT and YNNKEL (reference sequence). This CDR3 has 13 amino acids. In DNA form, the CDR3 reads TGTGCCAGCAGCCGACAGGTTGGAGAGACCCAGTACTTC. Translation gives CASSRQVGETQYF.

This clone was recorded only once. This chain joins TRBV6-5 and TRBJ1-6, with no clear D. Germline V gene sequence: CDR1 MNHEY, CDR2 SVGAGI. CDR3 length: 11 amino acids. The ends were cut back, 10 bases at V and 14 bases at J, with 15 bases in the middle. The CDR3 here is CATGPALALHF. DNA for the CDR3: TGTGCCACTGGACCGGCGCTGGCCCTCCACTTT.

The chain carries TRBV28 and TRBJ1-5; 7 bases are a match to TRBD1. This CDR3 region has 13 residues. In germline, CDR1 is MDHEN, CDR2 SYDVKM. V lost 7 bases, J lost 4 bases, and 4 bases stayed unmatched. CDR3 bases: TGTGCCAGCAAACCAGGGGGGAATCAGCCCCAGCATTTT. This translates into CASKPGGNQPQHF.

This chain joins TRBV9 and TRBJ2-7; D call uncertain. Trimming shortened V by 1 base and J by 9 bases, and 20 bases separated the two germline ends. The CDR3 is 15 amino acids. The V gene's germline CDR1 is SGDLS and CDR2 YYNGEE. In DNA, the CDR3 is TGTGCCAGCAGCGTATCCCCCACGCTACACGGGTCGCAGTACTTC. Its protein product is CASSVSPTLHGSQYF.

This sequence joins TRBV14 and TRBJ2-5, with D perhaps TRBD2 (5 bases). Trimming cost V 1 base and J 2 bases, with 11 bases left between them. Germline V gene lookup returns CDR1 SGHDN and CDR2 FVKESK. The CDR3 sequence is 15 residues long. The CDR3 DNA reads as TGTGCCAGCAGCCAAGGGGGAGTTGGGCAAGAGACCCAGTACTTC. Translation gives CASSQGGVGQETQYF. Using reference TRBV14 and TRBJ2-5 for the parts outside the CDR3, the full variable domain is EAGVTQFPSHSVIEKGQTVTLRCDPISGHDNLYWYRRVMGKEIKFLLHFVKESKQDESGMPNNRFLAERTGGTYSTLKVQPAELEDSGVYFCASSQGGVGQETQYFGPGTRLLVL.

CDR3 amino acids: CASSPPSVPQFF. The CDR3 DNA reads as TGTGCCAGCAGTCCCCCGTCGGTACCGCAGTTCTTC. V gene TRBV7-9 combines with J gene TRBJ2-1; D unclear. The germline CDR1 and CDR2 sequences are SEHNR and FQNEAQ (reference sequence). V lost 6 bases and J 12 bases, leaving 15 bases between the germline ends. The CDR3 consists of 12 residues.

This clone was detected a few times. CDR3 amino acids: CASSIGTDIYGYTF. CDR3 bases: TGTGCCAGCAGCATAGGGACGGATATCTATGGCTACACCTTC. The chain couples TRBV5-4 to TRBJ1-2, with D possibly being TRBD1 (5 bases). The CDR3 runs 14 residues. Trimming shortened V by 4 bases and J by 4 bases, and 14 bases separated the two germline ends. Germline CDR1 and CDR2: SGHNT and YYREEE (reference sequence).

In its sample, this clone was seen once. The rearrangement uses TRBV29-1 and TRBJ1-1, with 7 bases identical to TRBD1. CDR3 size: 13 residues. Looked up from germline, CDR1 is SQVTM and CDR2 is ANQGSEA. With 2 bases clipped from V and 5 bases from J, the junction kept 5 bases outside the gene matches. CDR3 bases: TGCAGCGTTGAATGGGGACAGAGGACTGAAGCTTTCTTT. Protein sequence: CSVEWGQRTEAFF.

The chain carries TRBV4-2 and TRBJ2-5, with 8 nucleotides matching TRBD1. The V and J ends lost 1 base and 4 bases, in that order; junction bases with no gene match: 8. There are 16 residues in the CDR3. The germline CDR1 and CDR2 sequences are LGHNA and YNFKEQ. CDR3: CASSQGRTGLGETQYF. The CDR3 DNA sequence: TGTGCCAGCAGCCAAGGGCGGACAGGGCTCGGAGAGACCCAGTACTTC.

This chain uses TRBV28 with TRBJ1-2, with a tentative D call TRBD1 (5 bases). Germline-derived CDR1 and CDR2 are MDHEN and SYDVKM. Trimming took off 7 bases at V and 11 bases at J, with 29 bases between the two ends. The CDR3 runs 16 residues. CDR3: CASISLAGTEHYSYTF. CDR3 DNA sequence: TGTGCCAGCATCTCGTTGGCCGGGACGGAACATTATTCATACACCTTC.

V and J are TRBV7-2 and TRBJ2-1; 7 nucleotides match TRBD1. CDR3 size: 15 residues. V shed 5 bases and J 5 bases; nucleotides not matched to a gene: 9. Germline V CDR1 and CDR2: SGHTA, FQGNSA. The CDR3 DNA reads as TGTGCCAGCAGCCTTCGACAGGGTAAACACAATGAGCAGTTCTTC. It encodes CASSLRQGKHNEQFF.

The chain uses TRBV27 and TRBJ2-7, with a tentative D call TRBD2 (5 bases). CDR1 is MNHEY and CDR2 is SMNVEV in the germline V gene (reference sequence). Trimming pared 5 bases from V and 3 bases from J, leaving 14 bases between. The CDR3 extends over 14 amino acids. CDR3 nucleotides: TGTGCCAGCAGTCCCTCGGGAAGCTACTACGAGCAGTACTTC. Translation: CASSPSGSYYEQYF.

The rearrangement uses TRBV4-2 and TRBJ1-4; 8 positions agree with TRBD1. Germline V gene sequence: CDR1 LGHNA, CDR2 YNFKEQ. Trimming cost V 9 bases and J 1 base; bases outside gene matches: 13. CDR3 length equals 17 residues. Written as DNA, the CDR3 is TGTGCCAGTGGACAGGGAGATAGATTCGTAACTAATGAAAAACTGTTTTTT. Translated: CASGQGDRFVTNEKLFF.

This chain uses TRBV6-2 or TRBV6-3 with TRBJ1-6; TRBD1 matches at 10 bases. Trimming took 6 bases from V and 7 from J; bases not matched to a gene: 9. Looked up from germline, CDR1 is MNHEY and CDR2 is SVGEGT. This CDR3 comprises 16 residues. CDR3 in amino acids: CASSRRTGQGNSPLHF. CDR3 DNA: TGTGCCAGCAGCCGGCGAACGGGACAGGGGAATTCACCCCTCCACTTT.